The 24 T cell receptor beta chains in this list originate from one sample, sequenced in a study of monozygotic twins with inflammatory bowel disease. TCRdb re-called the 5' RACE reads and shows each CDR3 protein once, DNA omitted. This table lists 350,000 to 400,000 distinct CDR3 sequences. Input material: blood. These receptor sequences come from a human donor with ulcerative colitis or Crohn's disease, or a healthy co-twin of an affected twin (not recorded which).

Here the CDR3 reads CASSAGGQETQYF. J is TRBJ2-5 and V is TRBV2; the TCRdb D gene call, TRBD2, has no DNA to confirm it. Germline CDR1 SNHLY, CDR2 FYNNEI. This CDR3 contains 13 residues. The full variable domain, its missing parts supplied by reference TRBV2 and TRBJ2-5, is EPEVTQTPSHQVTQMGQEVILRCVPISNHLYFYWYRQILGQKVEFLVSFYNNEISEKSEIFDDQFSVERPDGSNFTLKIRSTKLEDSAMYFCASSAGGQETQYFGPGTRLLVL.

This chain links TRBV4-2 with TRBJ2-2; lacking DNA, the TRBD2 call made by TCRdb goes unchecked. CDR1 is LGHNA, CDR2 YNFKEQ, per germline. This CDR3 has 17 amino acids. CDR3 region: CASSQDLGTTRTGELFF.

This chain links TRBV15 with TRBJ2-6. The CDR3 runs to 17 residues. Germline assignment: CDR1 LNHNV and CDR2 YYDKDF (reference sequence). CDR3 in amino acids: CATSTRTESSGANVLTF.

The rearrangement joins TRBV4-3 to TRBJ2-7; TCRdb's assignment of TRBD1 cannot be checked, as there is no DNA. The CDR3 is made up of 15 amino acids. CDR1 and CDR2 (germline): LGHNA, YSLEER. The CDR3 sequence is CASSQNRGLHYEQYF.

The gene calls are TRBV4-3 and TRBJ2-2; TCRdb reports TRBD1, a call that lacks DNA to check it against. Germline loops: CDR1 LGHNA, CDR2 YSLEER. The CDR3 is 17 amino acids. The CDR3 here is CASSQDRGTMNTGELFF.

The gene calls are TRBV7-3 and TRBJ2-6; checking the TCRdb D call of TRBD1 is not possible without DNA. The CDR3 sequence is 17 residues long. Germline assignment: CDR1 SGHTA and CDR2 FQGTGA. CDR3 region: CASSSTRGMSGANVLTF.

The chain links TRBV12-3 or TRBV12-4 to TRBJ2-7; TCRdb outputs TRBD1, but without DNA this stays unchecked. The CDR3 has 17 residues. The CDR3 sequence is CASRNGVGQGVSYEQYF.

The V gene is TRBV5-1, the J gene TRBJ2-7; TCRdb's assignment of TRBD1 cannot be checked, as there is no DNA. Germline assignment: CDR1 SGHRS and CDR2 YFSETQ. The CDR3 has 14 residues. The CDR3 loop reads CASSLGQVIYEQYF.

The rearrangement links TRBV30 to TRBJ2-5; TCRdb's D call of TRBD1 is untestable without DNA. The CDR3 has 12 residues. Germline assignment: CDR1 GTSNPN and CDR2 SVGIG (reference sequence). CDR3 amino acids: CAWAGTALTQYF. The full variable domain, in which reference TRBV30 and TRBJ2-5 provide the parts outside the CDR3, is SQTIHQWPATLVQPVGSPLSLECTVEGTSNPNLYWYRQAAGRGLQLLFYSVGIGQISSEVPQNLSASRPQDRQFILSSKKLLLSDSGFYLCAWAGTALTQYFGPGTRLLVL.

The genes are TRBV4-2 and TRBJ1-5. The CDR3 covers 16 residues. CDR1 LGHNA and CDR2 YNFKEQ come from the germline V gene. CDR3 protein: CASSQDLPDSNQPQHF.

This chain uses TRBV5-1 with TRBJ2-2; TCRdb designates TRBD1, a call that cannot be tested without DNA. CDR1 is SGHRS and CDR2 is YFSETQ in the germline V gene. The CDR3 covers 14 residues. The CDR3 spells CASSSASHTGELFF.

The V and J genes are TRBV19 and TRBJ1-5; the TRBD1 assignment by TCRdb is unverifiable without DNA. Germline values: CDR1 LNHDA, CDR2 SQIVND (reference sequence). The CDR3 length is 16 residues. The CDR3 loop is CASSLGQGDSNQPQHF.

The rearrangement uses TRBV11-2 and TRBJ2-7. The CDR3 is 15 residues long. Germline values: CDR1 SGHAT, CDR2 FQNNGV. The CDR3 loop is CASSLSHLDGYEQYF.

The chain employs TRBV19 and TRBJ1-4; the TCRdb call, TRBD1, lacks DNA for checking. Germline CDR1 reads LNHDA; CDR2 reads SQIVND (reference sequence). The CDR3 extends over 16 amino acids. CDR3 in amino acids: CASSNQGRPTNEKLFF. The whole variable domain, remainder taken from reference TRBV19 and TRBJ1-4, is DGGITQSPKYLFRKEGQNVTLSCEQNLNHDAMYWYRQDPGQGLRLIYYSQIVNDFQKGDIAEGYSVSREKKESFPLTVTSAQKNPTAFYLCASSNQGRPTNEKLFFGSGTQLSVL.

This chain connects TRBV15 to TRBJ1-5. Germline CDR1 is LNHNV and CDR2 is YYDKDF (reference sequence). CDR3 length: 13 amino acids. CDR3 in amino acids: CATSSDKNQPQHF.

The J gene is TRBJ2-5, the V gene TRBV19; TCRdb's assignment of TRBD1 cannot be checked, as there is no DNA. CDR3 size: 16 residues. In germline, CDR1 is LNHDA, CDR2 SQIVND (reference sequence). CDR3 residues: CASSILSDREDGTQYF.

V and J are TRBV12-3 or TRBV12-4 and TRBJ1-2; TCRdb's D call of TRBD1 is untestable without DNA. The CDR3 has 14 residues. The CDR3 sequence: CASSSRPSNYGYTF.

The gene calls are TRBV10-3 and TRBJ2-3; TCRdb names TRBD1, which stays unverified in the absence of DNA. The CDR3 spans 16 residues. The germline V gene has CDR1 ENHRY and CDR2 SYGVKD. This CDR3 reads CAISEEGSGKTDTQYF.

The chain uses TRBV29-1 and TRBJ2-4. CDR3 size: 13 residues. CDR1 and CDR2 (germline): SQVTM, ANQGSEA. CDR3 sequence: CSVGLSAKNIQYF. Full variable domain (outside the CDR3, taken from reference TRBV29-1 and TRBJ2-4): SAVISQKPSRDICQRGTSLTIQCQVDSQVTMMFWYRQQPGQSLTLIATANQGSEATYESGFVIDKFPISRPNLTFSTLTVSNMSPEDSSIYLCSVGLSAKNIQYFGAGTRLSVL.

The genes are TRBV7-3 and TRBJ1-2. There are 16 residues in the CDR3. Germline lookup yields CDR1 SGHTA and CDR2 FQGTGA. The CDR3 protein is CASSNLLRRDNYGYTF.

CDR3 residues: CASSPDSGVQETQYF. This rearrangement joins TRBV5-1 to TRBJ2-5; no DNA is available, so the TRBD1 call from TCRdb remains unchecked. This CDR3 spans 15 amino acids. Germline values: CDR1 SGHRS, CDR2 YFSETQ.

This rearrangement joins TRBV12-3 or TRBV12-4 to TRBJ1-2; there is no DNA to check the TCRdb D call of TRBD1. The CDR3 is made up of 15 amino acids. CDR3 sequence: CASSSTRGGGYGYTF.

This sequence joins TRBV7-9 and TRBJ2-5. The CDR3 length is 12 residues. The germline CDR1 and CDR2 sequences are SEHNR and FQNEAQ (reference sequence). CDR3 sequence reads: CASSSRQKPQYF.

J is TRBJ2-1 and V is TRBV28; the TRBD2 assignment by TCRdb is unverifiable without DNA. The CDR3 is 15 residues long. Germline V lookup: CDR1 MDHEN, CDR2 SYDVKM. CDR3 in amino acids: CASSPGGPSYNEQFF.